Shown below are 10 T cell receptor beta chains from a single sample sequenced in a study of blood T cell repertoires in COVID-19. Here immunoSEQ multiplex PCR was the method, and the copy in TCRdb shows in-frame clones only, minus some. Here the sample spans about 160,000 clones, about four fifths being singletons. What was sequenced was peripheral blood. These TCRs come from a man in his forties or fifties who had recovered from COVID-19.

The V and J genes are TRBV29-1 and TRBJ1-1, with a tentative D call TRBD1 (6 bases). The CDR3 is 12 amino acids. Germline loops: CDR1 SQVTM, CDR2 ANQGSEA. Between the trimmed V and J ends, which lost 4 bases and 0 bases, there was a span of 6 bases. In nucleotides, the CDR3 is TGCAGCGTTGCAGGGGTGAACACTGAAGCTTTCTTT. It translates to CSVAGVNTEAFF.

The V call is TRBV29-1, the J call TRBJ2-3; a possible D gene is TRBD2 (6 bases). This CDR3 has 14 amino acids. V was cut by 5 bases and J by 5 bases, with 17 bases left in between. Germline V gene sequence: CDR1 SQVTM, CDR2 ANQGSEA. CDR3 in DNA: TGCAGCGTTAAAAGTGGGGGGTCTTTAGATACGCAGTATTTT. Residues: CSVKSGGSLDTQYF.

In its sample, this clone was seen a few times. This chain links TRBV4-2 with TRBJ2-2; 7 bases align to TRBD2. The length of the CDR3 is 16 residues. Trimming cost V 2 bases and J 0 bases; bases outside gene matches: 3. Germline CDR1 and CDR2: LGHNA and YNFKEQ. CDR3 sequence: CASSQPAGANTGELFF. CDR3 in DNA: TGTGCCAGCAGCCAACCGGCGGGGGCGAACACCGGGGAGCTGTTTTTT.

V gene TRBV27 combines with J gene TRBJ2-2; D perhaps matches TRBD1 (5 bases). Germline V gene sequence: CDR1 MNHEY, CDR2 SMNVEV (reference sequence). V was cut by 9 bases and J by 2 bases, with 7 bases left in between. CDR3 length equals 12 residues. CDR3 bases: TGTGCCAGTAGGGGAAACACCGGGGAGCTGTTTTTT. Protein: CASRGNTGELFF.

This sequence joins TRBV25-1 and TRBJ2-5; D possibly corresponds to TRBD2 (6 bases). The CDR3 is made up of 14 amino acids. Per the germline V gene, CDR1 is MGHDK and CDR2 is SYGVNS. Trimming removed 2 bases from V and 1 base from J, with 8 bases in between. The CDR3 bases are TGTGCCAGCAGTGAACTGGGGGGCCAAGAGACCCAGTACTTC. The encoded protein is CASSELGGQETQYF. The entire variable domain, with the rest obtained from reference TRBV25-1 and TRBJ2-5, is as follows: EADIYQTPRYLVIGTGKKITLECSQTMGHDKMYWYQQDPGMELHLIHYSYGVNSTEKGDLSSESTVSRIRTEHFPLTLESARPSHTSQYLCASSELGGQETQYFGPGTRLLVL.

The chain recombines TRBV4-2 with TRBJ2-1; TRBD2 aligns across 9 bases. With V trimmed by 4 bases and J by 5 bases, 12 bases remained unmatched. Germline CDR1 and CDR2: LGHNA and YNFKEQ. The CDR3 runs 17 residues. CDR3 residues: CASSPPPSGMTNNEQFF. CDR3 DNA sequence: TGTGCCAGCAGCCCACCCCCTAGCGGGATGACTAACAATGAGCAGTTCTTC.

This clone came up a few times. This sequence joins TRBV19 and TRBJ1-1; a possible D gene is TRBD1 (6 bases). Trimming removed 2 bases from V and 3 bases from J, with 13 bases in between. The CDR3 runs to 15 residues. CDR1 and CDR2 (germline): LNHDA, SQIVND (reference sequence). For the CDR3, the DNA is TGTGCCAGTAGTATAACAAGTAGGGGGTACACTGAAGCTTTCTTT. Protein: CASSITSRGYTEAFF.

The chain employs TRBV11-2 and TRBJ2-7; 11 nucleotides line up with TRBD2. Germline V gene sequence: CDR1 SGHAT, CDR2 FQNNGV. The CDR3 is 15 amino acids. The junction had 4 bases not matched to a gene; V was cut back by 4 bases and J by 2 bases. The CDR3 protein is CASSYPSGGTYEQYF. The CDR3 DNA is TGTGCCAGCAGCTACCCTAGCGGGGGGACCTACGAGCAGTACTTC.

The V call is TRBV18, the J call TRBJ2-3; 9 bases are a match to TRBD2. V dropped 3 bases and J dropped 2; count of bases not matched to a gene: 9. CDR1 and CDR2 (germline): KGHSH, LQKENI. CDR3 length: 17 residues. CDR3 residues: CASSPNRVAGATDTQYF. In DNA, the CDR3 is TGTGCCAGCTCACCTAATAGGGTAGCGGGGGCCACAGATACGCAGTATTTT.

A few counts support this clone. This chain connects TRBV6-5 to TRBJ2-1, with D perhaps matching TRBD2 (6 bases). The germline gives CDR1 MNHEY, CDR2 SVGAGI. This CDR3 is built from 15 residues. V lost 7 bases, J lost 5 bases, and 18 bases lay in between. Here the CDR3 reads CASTAPLGGNNEQFF. DNA of the CDR3: TGTGCCAGCACTGCACCGTTGGGGGGAAACAATGAGCAGTTCTTC.